Below are 23 T cell receptor beta chains sequenced from a single sample in a study of blood T cell repertoires in COVID-19. TCRdb's table, derived via immunoSEQ multiplex PCR, lists solely in-frame clones and lacks some. The sample contains about 250,000 clones, approximately 83% of which appear only once. Material: peripheral blood. The source is a man aged 80 or over with acute or convalescent COVID-19.

This chain joins TRBV5-1 and TRBJ1-1, with 12 positions matching TRBD1. The CDR3 covers 16 residues. Trimming cost V 3 bases and J 1 base; bases outside gene matches: 4. CDR1 and CDR2 from the germline V gene are SGHRS and YFSETQ. The CDR3 protein is CASSWGQGAGNTEAFF. The CDR3 DNA reads as TGCGCCAGCAGCTGGGGACAGGGGGCAGGGAACACTGAAGCTTTCTTT. Supplemented by reference TRBV5-1 and TRBJ1-1, the full variable domain reads KAGVTQTPRYLIKTRGQQVTLSCSPISGHRSVSWYQQTPGQGLQFLFEYFSETQRNKGNFPGRFSGRQFSNSRSEMNVSTLELGDSALYLCASSWGQGAGNTEAFFGQGTRLTVV.

The V and J genes are TRBV28 and TRBJ1-6; TRBD1 agrees at 10 bases. This CDR3 spans 12 amino acids. The V gene end was trimmed by 8 bases and the J gene end by 10 bases; junction bases not matched to a gene: 2. CDR1 and CDR2 (germline): MDHEN, SYDVKM. This CDR3 reads CASRDRGSPLHF. In nucleotides, the CDR3 is TGTGCCAGCCGGGACAGGGGATCACCCCTCCACTTT.

V usage is TRBV7-2 and J usage is TRBJ2-4; 15 bases align to TRBD2. Germline CDR1 reads SGHTA; CDR2 reads FQGNSA. J lost 9 bases, V lost 5 bases, and 11 bases had no gene match. The CDR3 totals 17 residues. The CDR3 DNA is TGTGCCAGCAGCCCCGGGACTAGCGGGAGGCCCCCCAGCATTCAGTACTTC. This translates into CASSPGTSGRPPSIQYF.

V gene TRBV6-2 or TRBV6-3 combines with J gene TRBJ1-4; TRBD1 is a possible D gene (6 bases). Germline CDR1 reads MNHEY; CDR2 reads SVGEGT. The CDR3 has 16 residues. V was shortened by 2 bases and J by 9 bases, with 19 bases between the two germline ends. The CDR3 sequence is CASSYALQGSYKKLFF. CDR3 coding DNA: TGTGCCAGCAGTTACGCACTACAGGGAAGCTATAAAAAACTGTTTTTT.

The CDR3 DNA follows: TGTGCCAGCAGTGTCGAGTCGGGGCTAGCGGGATCTCGGCAGTTCTTC. Translated, it gives CASSVESGLAGSRQFF. This rearrangement joins TRBV9 to TRBJ2-1; 9 bases line up with TRBD2. The V and J ends lost 5 bases and 12 bases, in that order; junction bases with no gene match: 18. Germline V gene lookup returns CDR1 SGDLS and CDR2 YYNGEE. This CDR3 has 16 amino acids.

CDR3 DNA sequence: TGTGCCAGTTATCGAACAGGGGTTCCAAATTCACCCCTCCACTTT. It yields the protein CASYRTGVPNSPLHF. V usage is TRBV19 and J usage is TRBJ1-6; 7 nucleotides agree with TRBD1. The V and J ends lost 8 bases and 7 bases, in that order; junction bases with no gene match: 11. Looked up from germline, CDR1 is LNHDA and CDR2 is SQIVND (reference sequence). This CDR3 has 15 amino acids.

The chain couples TRBV27 to TRBJ1-1; D is uncertain. The CDR3 totals 14 residues. Trimming removed 4 bases from V and 0 bases from J, with 9 bases in between. CDR1 is MNHEY and CDR2 is SMNVEV in the germline V gene (reference sequence). CDR3 bases: TGTGCCAGCAGTTCGGGAAGCTTGAACACTGAAGCTTTCTTT. Translation gives CASSSGSLNTEAFF.

The chain links TRBV28 to TRBJ2-1, with TRBD2 matching over 8 bases. Germline CDR1 is MDHEN and CDR2 is SYDVKM. J was trimmed by 8 bases and V by 5 bases; bases with no gene match: 8. The CDR3 has 14 amino acids. This CDR3 is CASSLGTREYEQFF. DNA for the CDR3: TGTGCCAGCAGTCTCGGGACTAGGGAGTATGAGCAGTTCTTC.

This chain uses TRBV18 with TRBJ2-1, with 10 bases aligning to TRBD2. The V and J ends lost 1 base and 3 bases, in that order; junction bases with no gene match: 3. This CDR3 spans 16 amino acids. The germline gives CDR1 KGHSH, CDR2 LQKENI. This CDR3 reads CASSPRTSGFYNEQFF. The CDR3 DNA follows: TGTGCCAGCTCACCACGGACTAGCGGCTTCTACAATGAGCAGTTCTTC.

The chain has TRBV10-2 and TRBJ2-7, with 7 nucleotides matching TRBD1. The V gene's germline CDR1 is WSHSY and CDR2 SAAADI. The CDR3 sequence is 13 residues long. The ends lost 7 bases at V and 3 bases at J; junction bases unmatched: 6. CDR3 in amino acids: CASKDRLVYEQYF. DNA for the CDR3: TGCGCCAGCAAGGACAGGTTGGTCTACGAGCAGTACTTC.

V usage is TRBV5-1 and J usage is TRBJ2-1; 9 positions match TRBD1. Looked up from germline, CDR1 is SGHRS and CDR2 is YFSETQ. Unmatched junction bases numbered 13, after V lost 3 bases and J lost 3 bases. The CDR3 runs to 18 residues. CDR3 DNA: TGCGCCAGCAGCTACCGAACACAGGGGGCGTCTGGCTACAATGAGCAGTTCTTC. This codes for CASSYRTQGASGYNEQFF.

Written as DNA, the CDR3 is TGTGCCAGTAGTACGGGACAGGGGGGAACCGCTGAAGCTTTCTTT. This translates into CASSTGQGGTAEAFF. The chain links TRBV19 to TRBJ1-1, with TRBD1 matching 11 bases. The V segment lost 4 bases and the J segment 6 bases; nucleotides outside the gene matches: 7. Germline CDR1 and CDR2: LNHDA and SQIVND (reference sequence). CDR3 size: 15 residues.

The chain recombines TRBV6-5 with TRBJ1-2, with a weak D call TRBD1 (5 bases). In germline, CDR1 is MNHEY, CDR2 SVGAGI. Trimming shortened V by 7 bases and J by 6 bases, and 18 bases separated the two germline ends. This CDR3 spans 14 amino acids. CDR3 nucleotides: TGTGCCAGCAATCCCGGGGGAGGGGTAAATGGCTACACCTTC. Translation gives CASNPGGGVNGYTF.

This clone was observed a handful of times. Sequence at one end of the junction differs from germline and may be a read error. The V call is TRBV6-1, the J call TRBJ2-2, with 11 bases aligning to TRBD2. The germline V gene has CDR1 MNHNS and CDR2 SASEGT. The CDR3 covers 19 residues. The CDR3 region is CASTERLPLAGGYAGELFF. For the CDR3, the DNA is TGTGCCAGCACTGAACGGCTCCCTCTAGCGGGGGGATACGCCGGGGAGCTGTTTTTT.

This chain uses TRBV19 with TRBJ1-5; 11 bases match TRBD1. Trimming took 7 bases from V and 4 from J; bases not matched to a gene: 9. The CDR3 runs 16 residues. The germline CDR1 and CDR2 sequences are LNHDA and SQIVND (reference sequence). CDR3 amino acids: CASISRTGGPNQPQHF. DNA for the CDR3: TGTGCCAGTATCTCCCGGACAGGGGGCCCAAATCAGCCCCAGCATTTT. Complete variable domain (other parts from reference TRBV19 and TRBJ1-5): DGGITQSPKYLFRKEGQNVTLSCEQNLNHDAMYWYRQDPGQGLRLIYYSQIVNDFQKGDIAEGYSVSREKKESFPLTVTSAQKNPTAFYLCASISRTGGPNQPQHFGDGTRLSIL.

The rearrangement links TRBV7-9 to TRBJ2-5, with 8 bases fitting TRBD1. V gave up 3 bases and J gave up 7 bases; unmatched junction bases: 16. This CDR3 has 17 amino acids. Germline lookup yields CDR1 SEHNR and CDR2 FQNEAQ (reference sequence). The CDR3 DNA reads as TGTGCCAGCAGCTTGAGTCAGGGGGCCGCGATGGTGATGACCCAGTACTTC. It is translated as CASSLSQGAAMVMTQYF.

CDR3 sequence reads: CASSSRTTTNEKLFF. The CDR3 region has the DNA TGTGCCAGCAGCTCAAGGACAACAACTAATGAAAAACTGTTTTTT. The chain combines TRBV5-4 with TRBJ1-4, with D possibly matching TRBD1 (5 bases). The CDR3 is 15 amino acids. V lost 3 bases, J lost 0 bases, and 9 bases lay in between. From germline, CDR1 is SGHNT and CDR2 YYREEE (reference sequence).

The chain employs TRBV6-5 and TRBJ2-7, with TRBD2 matching over 10 bases. The ends lost 5 bases at V and 0 bases at J; junction bases unmatched: 4. The CDR3 covers 15 residues. Germline V CDR1 and CDR2: MNHEY, SVGAGI. The CDR3 nucleotides are TGTGCCAGCAGTCTTAGCGGGGGGACCTCCTACGAGCAGTACTTC. It encodes CASSLSGGTSYEQYF.

The chain combines TRBV27 with TRBJ1-6; TRBD1 aligns across 7 bases. CDR3 length equals 15 residues. V lost 0 bases to trimming and J lost 7 bases; unmatched junction nucleotides: 3. Germline CDR1 MNHEY, CDR2 SMNVEV (reference sequence). The CDR3 region is CASSLSGTVNSPLHF. DNA of the CDR3: TGTGCCAGCAGTTTATCGGGGACAGTCAATTCACCCCTCCACTTT.

V is TRBV5-1 and J is TRBJ2-2, with TRBD1 matching 9 bases. Trimming at V came to 3 bases and at J to 4 bases, leaving 1 base not matched to a gene. The CDR3 runs to 14 residues. The germline V gene encodes CDR1 SGHRS and CDR2 YFSETQ. The CDR3 DNA sequence: TGCGCCAGCAGCTGGGGACAGGGCACCGGGGAGCTGTTTTTT. Translation gives CASSWGQGTGELFF.

This clone has ten or more counts. The V gene is TRBV3-1 (or the pseudogene TRBV3-2), the J gene TRBJ2-5, with D tentatively TRBD2 (5 bases). Trimming removed 5 bases from V and 4 bases from J, with 17 bases in between. The CDR3 spans 15 residues. The germline V gene encodes CDR1 LGHDT and CDR2 YNNKEL (reference sequence). CDR3 amino acids: CASSSRTLEGETQYF. DNA of the CDR3: TGTGCCAGCAGCTCTCGGACCCTTGAGGGAGAGACCCAGTACTTC.

The rearrangement uses TRBV6-5 and TRBJ2-7, with D tentatively TRBD1 (6 bases). Germline loops: CDR1 MNHEY, CDR2 SVGAGI. This CDR3 has 14 residues. Trimming pared 4 bases from V and 2 bases from J, leaving 12 bases between. CDR3 DNA: TGTGCCAGCAGTTCCTCACAGGGAACCTACGAGCAGTACTTC. It is translated as CASSSSQGTYEQYF.

On this clone itself: One end of the junction does not line up with germline, which may come from a read error. The chain links TRBV4-2 to TRBJ2-7, with D hard to call. Germline CDR1 is LGHNA and CDR2 is YNFKEQ. This CDR3 has 11 residues. Written as DNA, the CDR3 is TGTGCCAGCAGCCAATCTCTTACCTGGAGCTTC. Encoded protein: CASSQSLTWSF.